This T cell receptor (beta chain) was sequenced in a study of T-cell memory formation after mild COVID-19. This CDR3 has 12 residues. The germline V gene encodes CDR1 SEHNR and CDR2 FQNEAQ (reference sequence). Trimming took off 8 bases at V and 0 bases at J, with 7 bases between the two ends. Study-wide results and caveats: Clones that contracted from day 15 to 85 were balanced CD4/CD8, while later expanders leaned CD4+.

TCRdb re-called the 5' RACE reads with MiXCR, one entry per CDR3 protein. Of some 150,000 distinct CDR3 sequences listed, 15% to 20% are singletons. This clonotype has only a few counts. The antigen is not known. This sequence was found in an adult woman who had mild COVID-19 (a few samples of this study predate the infection). Cell type and time point are not known. The V gene is TRBV7-9, the J gene TRBJ1-1; D unclear. The source material was PBMCs or a T cell subset sorted from them (not recorded which). The CDR3 reads CASGQLNTEAFF. CDR3 DNA: TGTGCCAGCGGGCAGTTGAACACTGAAGCTTTCTTT. Based on the CDR3 plus reference TRBV7-9 and TRBJ1-1, the full variable domain is DTGVSQNPRHKITKRGQNVTFRCDPISEHNRLYWYRQTLGQGPEFLTYFQNEAQLEKSRLLSDRFSAERPKGSFSTLEIQRTEQGDSAMYLCASGQLNTEAFFGQGTRLTVV.